The 25 T cell receptor beta chains reported below all come from one sample, sequenced in a study of cytomegalovirus exposure and HLA in healthy donors. Primers included in the PCR were 60 Vbeta and 13 Jbeta primers. Sequencing was performed with immunoSEQ multiplex PCR; in TCRdb, only in-frame clones are kept and a portion is missing. Of fewer than 200,000 clones in the sample, 12% were seen once. Sequenced sample: PBMCs. Receptor source: a man in his forties or fifties in good health and CMV-seropositive.

The chain links TRBV28 to TRBJ1-1; no clear D. The ends were cut back, 6 bases at V and 1 base at J, with 12 bases in the middle. CDR1 and CDR2 (germline): MDHEN, SYDVKM. This CDR3 is 14 amino acids long. The CDR3 nucleotides read TGTGCCAGCAGACATACCGGGAAGAACACTGAAGCTTTCTTT. Translation gives CASRHTGKNTEAFF.

This clone was seen only a few times. This chain connects TRBV6-6 to TRBJ1-3; no clear D. Trimming left V 2 bases short and J 3 bases short, with 8 bases between. The CDR3 has 14 amino acids. Germline assignment: CDR1 MNHNY and CDR2 SVGAGI (reference sequence). CDR3 in DNA: TGTGCCAGCAGTTACGCGGGATTTGGAAACACCATATATTTT. Encoded protein: CASSYAGFGNTIYF.

The rearrangement links TRBV11-2 to TRBJ1-3; the D is unclear. The CDR3 runs 17 residues. CDR1 and CDR2 (germline): SGHAT, FQNNGV. V shed 0 bases and J shed 1 base, with 13 bases lying between them. CDR3 nucleotide sequence: TGTGCCAGCAGCTTAGAGGGTGTGGGAGTTTCTGGAAACACCATATATTTT. The encoded protein is CASSLEGVGVSGNTIYF. Variable domain in full (rest from reference TRBV11-2 and TRBJ1-3): EAGVAQSPRYKIIEKRQSVAFWCNPISGHATLYWYQQILGQGPKLLIQFQNNGVVDDSQLPKDRFSAERLKGVDSTLKIQPAKLEDSAVYLCASSLEGVGVSGNTIYFGEGSWLTVV.

In nucleotides, the CDR3 is TGTGCCAGCAGTATTATTACCGGGGAGCTGTTTTTT. This sequence encodes CASSIITGELFF. The gene calls are TRBV6-5 and TRBJ2-2, with D unclear. Germline loops: CDR1 MNHEY, CDR2 SVGAGI. Trimming shortened V by 5 bases and J by 5 bases, and 6 bases separated the two germline ends. This CDR3 is 12 amino acids long.

The chain uses TRBV4-1 and TRBJ1-2, with TRBD1 as a possible D gene (5 bases). This CDR3 is built from 15 residues. With 1 base removed from V and 8 bases from J, the gap between germline ends came to 17 bases. Germline CDR1 and CDR2: MGHRA and YSYEKL. The CDR3 bases are TGCGCCAGCAGCCAAGTGGAGAAAGGGGTCCCCGGCTACACCTTC. It specifies CASSQVEKGVPGYTF.

The chain links TRBV29-1 to TRBJ2-7; 9 nucleotides line up with TRBD2. CDR3 size: 15 residues. The germline gives CDR1 SQVTM, CDR2 ANQGSEA. Trimming removed 6 bases from V and 0 bases from J; junction bases left unmatched: 9. In DNA, the CDR3 is TGCAGCGTCCGGAGGGGTAGCGGGAGCTCCTACGAGCAGTACTTC. This gives the protein CSVRRGSGSSYEQYF.

The chain couples TRBV5-5 to TRBJ2-3, with TRBD2 as a possible D gene (5 bases). The ends were cut back, 4 bases at V and 4 bases at J, with 16 bases in the middle. The germline gives CDR1 SGHKS, CDR2 YYEKEE (reference sequence). The CDR3 runs 15 residues. The CDR3 coding sequence is TGTGCCAGCAGCGCCGTCCTAGGGAGTTCAGATACGCAGTATTTT. The encoded protein is CASSAVLGSSDTQYF.

This clone appeared a few times. The chain combines TRBV12-2 with TRBJ1-5; TRBD1, the D gene given by the table, was not confirmed from the DNA. TRBV12-2 is tagged as a pseudogene. This CDR3 contains 19 residues. CDR3 nucleotide sequence: TGTGCAAGTCGCTTGGTAAACAAGTTTAAGGGGTATAGCAATCAGCCCCAGCATTTT. It yields the protein CASRLVNKFKGYSNQPQHF.

The chain is built from TRBV2 and TRBJ1-4; D is perhaps TRBD1 (5 bases). The CDR3 sequence is 15 residues long. The germline CDR1 and CDR2 sequences are SNHLY and FYNNEI. Trimming stripped 7 bases from V and 4 bases from J, with 16 bases between. The CDR3 nucleotides are TGTGCCAGCATATCCGGGGGTCGTAGTAATGAAAAACTGTTTTTT. Its protein is CASISGGRSNEKLFF.

This clone occurred a few times. The chain combines TRBV19 with TRBJ1-6; 8 nucleotides line up with TRBD1. J lost 12 bases, V lost 5 bases, and 12 bases had no gene match. The germline V gene has CDR1 LNHDA and CDR2 SQIVND (reference sequence). The CDR3 runs 15 residues. The CDR3 reads CASSPAGQGSRPLHF. The DNA for the CDR3 is TGTGCCAGTAGTCCAGCCGGACAGGGATCGAGACCCCTCCACTTT. The entire variable domain, with the rest obtained from reference TRBV19 and TRBJ1-6, is as follows: DGGITQSPKYLFRKEGQNVTLSCEQNLNHDAMYWYRQDPGQGLRLIYYSQIVNDFQKGDIAEGYSVSREKKESFPLTVTSAQKNPTAFYLCASSPAGQGSRPLHFGNGTRLTVT.

This clone turned up a few times. The V and J genes are TRBV4-3 and TRBJ1-1; the D is unclear. Germline V CDR1 and CDR2: LGHNA, YSLEER. This CDR3 spans 13 amino acids. V was shortened by 0 bases and J by 8 bases, with 10 bases between the two germline ends. The CDR3 coding sequence is TGCGCCAGCAGCCAAGATCCTAGGCAGGAAGCTTTCTTT. As protein: CASSQDPRQEAFF.

This rearrangement joins TRBV7-2 to TRBJ2-3; D possibly corresponds to TRBD1 (6 bases). The CDR3 contains 18 residues. Germline loops: CDR1 SGHTA, CDR2 FQGNSA. The V end was cut by 5 bases, the J end by 0 bases, with 21 bases between. The DNA of the CDR3 is TGTGCCAGCAGCCCCCGTGGGAAGGGGGTTAGCAGCACAGATACGCAGTATTTT. Translated, it gives CASSPRGKGVSSTDTQYF.

The genes are TRBV7-8 and TRBJ2-7; 8 bases align to TRBD1. CDR3 size: 15 residues. Germline CDR1 reads SGHVS; CDR2 reads FQNEAQ. Trimming at V came to 5 bases and at J to 1 base, leaving 7 bases not matched to a gene. CDR3 amino acids: CASSPTGGRSYEQYV. CDR3 nucleotide sequence: TGTGCCAGCAGCCCCACAGGGGGTCGGTCCTACGAGCAGTACGTC.

This clone was seen a few times. This sequence joins TRBV2 and TRBJ1-4; a possible D gene is TRBD1 (6 bases). CDR1 is SNHLY and CDR2 is FYNNEI in the germline V gene. The CDR3 totals 14 residues. Trimming took off 6 bases at V and 6 bases at J, with 14 bases between the two ends. CDR3 coding DNA: TGTGCCAGCAGCAACAGGGTACGTGATGAAAAACTGTTTTTT. Encoded protein: CASSNRVRDEKLFF.

The chain has TRBV2 and TRBJ1-1; no reliable D call. Trimming shortened V by 2 bases and J by 1 base, and 5 bases separated the two germline ends. Germline V gene data show CDR1 as SNHLY and CDR2 as FYNNEI. This CDR3 has 13 residues. DNA for the CDR3: TGTGCCAGCAGTGAATTATGGAACACTGAAGCTTTCTTT. Protein: CASSELWNTEAFF.

The chain carries TRBV27 and TRBJ2-7, with 13 bases fitting TRBD2. Trimming took 7 bases from V and 0 from J; bases not matched to a gene: 3. The germline V gene has CDR1 MNHEY and CDR2 SMNVEV (reference sequence). The CDR3 has 15 amino acids. CDR3 nucleotide sequence: TGTGCCAGCATTAGGACTAGCGGGGGCTCCTACGAGCAGTACGTC. It translates to CASIRTSGGSYEQYV.

The gene calls are TRBV11-2 and TRBJ1-1; TRBD1 agrees at 8 bases. This CDR3 region has 14 residues. Germline CDR1 is SGHAT and CDR2 is FQNNGV. The ends lost 3 bases at V and 5 bases at J; junction bases unmatched: 5. The CDR3 sequence: CASSFLRTGTEAFF. The CDR3 region has the DNA TGTGCCAGCAGCTTTCTCAGGACAGGGACTGAAGCTTTCTTT.

In this sample, this clone turned up a few times. The chain carries TRBV6-1 and TRBJ2-7, with 9 bases lining up with TRBD1. Trimming cost V 2 bases and J 2 bases; bases outside gene matches: 4. The CDR3 has 15 residues. CDR1 and CDR2 from the germline V gene are MNHNS and SASEGT. CDR3 sequence (DNA): TGTGCCAGCAGTGAATACGGGACAGGGCCCTACGAGCAGTACGTC. Translated: CASSEYGTGPYEQYV.

This clone occurred a few times. As DNA, the CDR3 is TGCGCCAGCAGCTTGGACAGGGGGTATGAAAAACTGTTTTTT. This codes for CASSLDRGYEKLFF. The genes are TRBV5-1 and TRBJ1-4; the match to TRBD1 covers 8 bases. The CDR3 is made up of 14 amino acids. Germline assignment: CDR1 SGHRS and CDR2 YFSETQ. V shed 0 bases and J 6 bases; nucleotides not matched to a gene: 1.

The sample holds a few counts of this clone. The J gene is TRBJ2-3, the V gene TRBV7-8, with D possibly being TRBD2 (6 bases). Germline CDR1 reads SGHVS; CDR2 reads FQNEAQ. This CDR3 region has 14 residues. V lost 2 bases to trimming and J lost 14 bases, with 20 bases between them. CDR3 in DNA: TGTGCCAGCAGCTTAAACCTTCCGGGACTCCTCCCGTATTTT. Protein product: CASSLNLPGLLPYF.

This chain links TRBV10-2 with TRBJ2-2; 9 bases agree with TRBD1. Germline V lookup: CDR1 WSHSY, CDR2 SAAADI. There are 17 residues in the CDR3. Unmatched junction bases numbered 3, after V lost 0 bases and J lost 1 base. The CDR3 spells CASSESMGQGNTGELFF. Here the CDR3 DNA reads TGCGCCAGCAGTGAGTCGATGGGACAGGGGAACACCGGGGAGCTGTTTTTT.

The V and J genes are TRBV7-6 and TRBJ2-7, with D possibly matching TRBD2 (7 bases). V lost 8 bases to trimming and J lost 1 base, with 21 bases between them. Germline V CDR1 and CDR2: SGHVS, FNYEAQ. The CDR3 contains 16 residues. The CDR3: CASVPTGGRPSYEQYF. CDR3 bases: TGTGCCAGCGTCCCCACCGGGGGGCGCCCGTCCTACGAGCAGTACTTC.

This rearrangement joins TRBV5-4 to TRBJ1-2, with D possibly being TRBD1 (6 bases). The V end was cut by 1 base, the J end by 8 bases, with 21 bases between. Germline V lookup: CDR1 SGHNT, CDR2 YYREEE (reference sequence). The CDR3 is made up of 16 amino acids. The CDR3 sequence is CASSLSQGHDKRGYTF. The DNA for the CDR3 is TGTGCCAGCAGCTTGTCTCAGGGACACGATAAACGGGGCTACACCTTC.

V usage is TRBV6-1 and J usage is TRBJ1-2, with 11 positions matching TRBD1. Germline-derived CDR1 and CDR2 are MNHNS and SASEGT. The CDR3 consists of 16 residues. Trimming removed 3 bases from V and 1 base from J; junction bases left unmatched: 4. The CDR3 coding sequence is TGTGCCAGCAGTGATCTGGACAGGGGGCGTAACTATGGCTACACCTTC. It encodes CASSDLDRGRNYGYTF.

This chain connects TRBV6-5 to TRBJ1-1; D is uncertain. CDR3 length equals 14 residues. Trimming removed 6 bases from V and 4 bases from J, with 15 bases in between. CDR1 MNHEY and CDR2 SVGAGI come from the germline V gene. The CDR3 nucleotides read TGTGCCAGCAGGTCCCGGGAGCTCGGCACTGAAGCTTTCTTT. It encodes CASRSRELGTEAFF.